The rows below give T cell receptor beta chains drawn from one sample of a study of cytomegalovirus exposure and HLA in healthy donors. The table came from immunoSEQ multiplex PCR; TCRdb's copy has only in-frame clones and leaves some out. This sample has fewer than 200,000 clones; around 72% occur once, and the top ten carry over 1.2%. Sequenced sample: PBMCs. The source is a young man in good health and CMV-seronegative. CDR3s include the opening cysteine and the closing phenylalanine or tryptophan. The D gene is left open where the match is weak. A row's size may be missing; if present it is once, few, many or a size class.

V gene	J gene	clone size	D gene	CDR3 DNA	CDR3 protein
TRBV7-9	TRBJ1-4	-	TRBD1	TGTGCCAGCAGTACCGAAGGGGGCGACGCAACTAATGAAAAACTGTTTTTT	CASSTEGGDATNEKLFF
TRBV19	TRBJ2-1	-	-	TGTGCCAGTAGTATGGGGACCTCCCCGGGACTCAGATTATACAATGAGCAGTTCTTC	CASSMGTSPGLRLYNEQFF
TRBV18	TRBJ2-7	once	TRBD1	TGTGCCAGCTCACCACCGCAGGGGGCACACGAGCAGTACTTC	CASSPPQGAHEQYF
TRBV15	TRBJ2-3	-	TRBD2	TGTGCCACCAGCATTTTTAGGACTAGCGGGACCCCTCATTACACAGATACGCAGTATTTT	CATSIFRTSGTPHYTDTQYF
TRBV27	TRBJ2-7	-	-	-	CARIFWPRGRGYEQYF
TRBV15	TRBJ1-1	-	-	TGTGCCACCAGCAGGGTGGCAGGCCCCCCTGAAGCTTTCTTT	CATSRVAGPPEAFF
TRBV6-1	TRBJ2-2	-	TRBD1	TGTGCCAGCAGTGAACAGGGGGACACCGGGGAGCTGTTTTTT	CASSEQGDTGELFF
TRBV7-9	TRBJ2-7	-	-	TGTGCCAGCAGCTCGAGGGGGGGGCCGCAGCAGTACTTC	CASSSRGGPQQYF
TRBV6-6	TRBJ2-7	-	-	TGTGCCAGCAGTTACGACAGATTCTCTACCGAGCAGTACTTC	CASSYDRFSTEQYF
TRBV19	TRBJ1-5	-	-	TGTGCCAGTAGTATGGCACAGCTCTATAGCAATCAGCCCCAGCATTTT	CASSMAQLYSNQPQHF
TRBV7-2	TRBJ2-3	once	TRBD2	TGTGCCAGCAGCTGGACGGGAGGGCCGGATACGCAGTATTTT	CASSWTGGPDTQYF
TRBV19	TRBJ2-1	-	-	TGTGCCAGTACTGTCCACTCGGCGAGGAATGAGCAGTTCTTC	CASTVHSARNEQFF
TRBV10-3	TRBJ1-1	few	-	TGTGCCATCAGTGATCGAGGACAGCTCAGGGCGTTTGAAGCTTTCTTT	CAISDRGQLRAFEAFF
TRBV29-1	TRBJ2-7	-	TRBD2	TGCAGCGTTGGAATAGCGGGGGCCCGCGAGCAGTACTTC	CSVGIAGAREQYF
TRBV15	TRBJ1-5	-	-	TGTGCCACCAGCAGAGATTCAGGCAGGGGCAATCAGCCCCAGCATTTT	CATSRDSGRGNQPQHF
TRBV25-1	TRBJ2-1	-	-	TGTGCCAGCAGTTACCGAAGGGAGGAATACAATGAGCAGTTCTTC	CASSYRREEYNEQFF
TRBV11-2	TRBJ2-2	few	-	TGTGCCAGCAGCTCCGACTACACCGGGGAGCTGTTTTTT	CASSSDYTGELFF
TRBV6-5	TRBJ1-3	-	TRBD1	TGTGCCAGCAGAGCCCGGGACAGCTCTGGAAACACCATATATTTT	CASRARDSSGNTIYF
TRBV6-6	TRBJ2-1	-	-	TGTGCCAGCAGTTACACCGTGGGACTTCAGTTCTTC	CASSYTVGLQFF
TRBV7-2	TRBJ2-3	once	TRBD2	TGTGCCAGCAGCTCCCATAGCGGGAGAGGCACAGATACGCAGTATTTT	CASSSHSGRGTDTQYF
TRBV4-3	TRBJ2-2	-	TRBD1	TGCGCCAGCAGCCAAGCCGGGACAGGGGGACCCGGGGAGCTGTTTTTT	CASSQAGTGGPGELFF
TRBV30	TRBJ1-2	-	TRBD1	TGTGCCTGGAGTGTAGAGCAGGGGGCAGGCCTAGCCTATGGCTACACCTTC	CAWSVEQGAGLAYGYTF
TRBV7-2	TRBJ1-5	-	TRBD1	TGTGCCAGCAGCTTAGTAGGACAGGGGAAAAGCAATCAGCCCCAGCATTTT	CASSLVGQGKSNQPQHF
TRBV28	TRBJ2-7	-	-	TGTGCCAGCAGCCACTACGAGCAGTACTTC	CASSHYEQYF
TRBV19	TRBJ2-1	-	-	TGTGCCAGTACGGGTTACAATGAGCAGTTCTTC	CASTGYNEQFF
TRBV18	TRBJ2-4	-	-	TGTGCCAGCTCACCAGACAGCCAAAACATTCAGTACTTC	CASSPDSQNIQYF
TRBV21-1	TRBJ1-5	-	-	TGTGCCAGCAGCAAGCAGGACAGGGCGGCTAGGCAGCCCCAGCATTTT	CASSKQDRAARQPQHF
TRBV7-8	TRBJ1-3	-	-	TGTGCCAGCAGCAGGCGACGGGTCCCTAGCTCTGGAAACACCATATATTTT	CASSRRRVPSSGNTIYF
TRBV14	TRBJ2-2	once	TRBD2	TGTGCCAGCAGCCGTCGACTAGCGGGGAGCACCGGGGAGCTGTTTTTT	CASSRRLAGSTGELFF
TRBV7-8	TRBJ1-1	-	-	TGTGCCAGCAGCGTAAGCAGGGCTCGGAACACTGAAGCTTTCTTT	CASSVSRARNTEAFF
TRBV7-9	TRBJ2-5	-	-	TGTGCCAGCAGCCTCGCTACCGGGACTCCGGAGACCCAGTACTTC	CASSLATGTPETQYF